Each of the 10 T cell receptor beta chains below was sequenced from the same sample in a study of neurological immune-mediated disorders. From the 5' RACE reads, TCRdb called clonotypes with MiXCR, one entry per CDR3 protein. Of roughly 62,000 distinct CDR3 sequences listed, roughly 11% are singletons. Sequencing was done on a sample of PBMCs. All receptors come from a man aged 55 to 69 in good health.

In its sample, this clonotype was seen many times. The V and J genes are TRBV20-1 and TRBJ1-2, with D tentatively TRBD1 (5 bases). V was trimmed by 3 bases and J by 8 bases, leaving 19 bases between them. From germline, CDR1 is DFQATT and CDR2 SNEGSKA (reference sequence). The CDR3 extends over 14 amino acids. CDR3 residues: CSASPTGAGGGYTF. The DNA of the CDR3 is TGCAGTGCTAGTCCCACCGGGGCTGGCGGAGGCTACACCTTC.

This clonotype was counted at least ten times. The chain couples TRBV5-1 to TRBJ2-5; D not certain. This CDR3 region has 15 residues. Germline lookup yields CDR1 SGHRS and CDR2 YFSETQ. The V and J ends lost 3 bases and 2 bases respectively, with 14 bases between them. Here the CDR3 reads CASSSSVAGQETQYF. The CDR3 region has the DNA TGCGCCAGCAGCTCCTCGGTGGCCGGGCAAGAGACCCAGTACTTC.

In its sample, this clonotype was seen many times. The genes are TRBV7-2 and TRBJ1-2; perhaps TRBD1 as D (5 bases). Germline lookup yields CDR1 SGHTA and CDR2 FQGNSA. The length of the CDR3 is 14 residues. The V end lost 6 bases, the J end lost 8 bases, and 19 bases lay between the germline ends. The CDR3 coding sequence is TGTGCCAGCAGAACCGGGACGCCAATCGGGGGCTACACCTTC. The encoded protein is CASRTGTPIGGYTF.

This clonotype has ten or more counts. The rearrangement joins TRBV12-3 or TRBV12-4 to TRBJ1-3, with D hard to call. The CDR3 has 13 residues. Between the trimmed V and J ends, which lost 9 bases and 4 bases, there was a span of 13 bases. This CDR3 reads CASGGSRGNTIYF. CDR3 in DNA: TGTGCCAGTGGTGGGAGTCGAGGAAACACCATATATTTT.

In regard to this clonotype: At one of its ends the junction is not consistent with the germline gene, which may arise from a read error. The V gene is TRBV6-2 or TRBV6-3, the J gene TRBJ2-3; TRBD2 agrees at 7 bases. Germline CDR1 and CDR2: MNHEY and SVGEGT. CDR3 length: 16 amino acids. The DNA of the CDR3 is TGTGCCAGCAGTTACCCGGGGGGAGTTAGCACAGGTACGCAGTATTTT. Protein product: CASSYPGGVSTGTQYF.

This clonotype occurred many times. This chain links TRBV20-1 with TRBJ2-1; tentatively, D is TRBD1 (6 bases). The CDR3 runs 13 residues. V gave up 6 bases and J gave up 3 bases, with 12 bases separating them. Germline V CDR1 and CDR2: DFQATT, SNEGSKA (reference sequence). The CDR3 loop is CSALKDSYNEQFF. For the CDR3, the DNA is TGCAGTGCCCTCAAGGACAGCTACAATGAGCAGTTCTTC.

This clonotype was detected ten times or more. The chain recombines TRBV7-2 with TRBJ2-4; D is unclear. CDR1 is SGHTA, CDR2 FQGNSA, per germline. V was cut by 3 bases and J by 0 bases, with 6 bases left in between. This CDR3 comprises 14 residues. CDR3 nucleotide sequence: TGTGCCAGCAGCTTTTGGCTAGCCAAAAACATTCAGTACTTC. This gives the protein CASSFWLAKNIQYF.

The chain links TRBV7-2 to TRBJ2-1; D possibly uses TRBD1 or TRBD2 (6 bases each). In germline, CDR1 is SGHTA, CDR2 FQGNSA. Deletions cut 1 base from V and 6 bases from J, with 13 bases between. The CDR3 has 15 residues. The CDR3 loop is CASSLDGGGGNEQFF. For the CDR3, the DNA is TGTGCCAGCAGCTTAGATGGTGGAGGGGGCAATGAGCAGTTCTTC. The complete variable domain, with remaining parts taken from reference TRBV7-2 and TRBJ2-1, reads GAGVSQSPSNKVTEKGKDVELRCDPISGHTALYWYRQSLGQGLEFLIYFQGNSAPDKSGLPSDRFSAERTGGSVSTLTIQRTQQEDSAVYLCASSLDGGGGNEQFFGPGTRLTVL.

This clonotype occurred many times. V usage is TRBV15 and J usage is TRBJ2-1; TRBD2 aligns across 8 bases. Germline CDR1 LNHNV, CDR2 YYDKDF (reference sequence). The CDR3 covers 18 residues. With 1 base clipped from V and 5 bases from J, the junction kept 13 bases outside the gene matches. CDR3 coding DNA: TGTGCCACCAGCAGAGGAATTTTGGCGGGGGGATTCGACAATGAGCAGTTCTTC. Protein product: CATSRGILAGGFDNEQFF.

There are many counts of this clonotype. V gene TRBV5-6 combines with J gene TRBJ2-3, with unresolved D. The CDR3 covers 15 residues. Looked up from germline, CDR1 is SGHDT and CDR2 is YYEEEE. Trimming cost V 2 bases and J 5 bases, with 15 bases left between them. DNA for the CDR3: TGTGCCAGCAGCTTAAAACCGGGCCACCAAGATACGCAGTATTTT. This encodes CASSLKPGHQDTQYF.